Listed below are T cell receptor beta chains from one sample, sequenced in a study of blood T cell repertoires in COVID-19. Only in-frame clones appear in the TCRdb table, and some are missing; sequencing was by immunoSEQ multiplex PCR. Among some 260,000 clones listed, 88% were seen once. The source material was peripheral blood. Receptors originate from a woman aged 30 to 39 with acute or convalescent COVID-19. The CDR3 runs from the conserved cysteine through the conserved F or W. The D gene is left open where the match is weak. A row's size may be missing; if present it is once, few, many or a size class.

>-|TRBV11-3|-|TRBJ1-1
CASSPTDVHRNTEAFF
TGTGCCAGCAGCCCGACCGACGTTCACAGGAACACTGAAGCTTTCTTT
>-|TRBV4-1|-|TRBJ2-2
CASSPEGTTGELFF
TGCGCCAGCAGCCCGGAGGGAACCACCGGGGAGCTGTTTTTT
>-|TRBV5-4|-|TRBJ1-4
CASTGSRPNEKLFF
TGTGCCAGCACCGGGTCACGGCCGAATGAAAAACTGTTTTTT
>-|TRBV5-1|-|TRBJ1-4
CASSLGLGLNEKLFF
TGCGCCAGCAGCCTCGGGCTGGGGCTGAATGAAAAACTGTTTTTT
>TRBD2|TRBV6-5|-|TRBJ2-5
CASSPRRTSQETQYF
TGTGCCAGCAGTCCTCGCAGGACTAGCCAAGAGACCCAGTACTTC
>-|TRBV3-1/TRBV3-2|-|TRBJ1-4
CASSHRQDNEKLFF
TGTGCCAGCAGCCACAGACAGGATAATGAAAAACTGTTTTTT
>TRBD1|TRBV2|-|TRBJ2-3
CASNTGAVNTQYF
TGTGCCAGCAATACAGGGGCGGTAAATACGCAGTATTTT
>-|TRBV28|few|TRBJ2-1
CASSPARGEQFF
TGTGCCAGCAGTCCCGCCCGGGGTGAGCAGTTCTTC
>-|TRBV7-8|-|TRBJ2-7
CASSLGQLPLKQYF
TGTGCCAGCAGCTTAGGACAGTTGCCTCTTAAGCAGTACTTC
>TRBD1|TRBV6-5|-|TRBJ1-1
CASSPTGGTEAFF
TGTGCCAGCAGTCCTACAGGGGGAACTGAAGCTTTCTTT
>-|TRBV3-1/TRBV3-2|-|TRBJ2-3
CASSQDRGGSRRNTQYF
TGTGCCAGCAGCCAAGATAGAGGAGGGAGTCGCCGAAATACGCAGTATTTT
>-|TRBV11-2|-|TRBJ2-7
CASSSLGRGVGAPYEQYF
TGTGCCAGCAGCTCCCTCGGCAGGGGAGTGGGAGCCCCCTACGAGCAGTACTTC
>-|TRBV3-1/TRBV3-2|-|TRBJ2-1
CASSQRGFEQFF
TGTGCCAGCAGCCAGAGAGGGTTCGAGCAGTTCTTC
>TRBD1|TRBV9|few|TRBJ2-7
CASSPHPPGQGAYEQYF
TGTGCCAGCAGCCCCCACCCACCGGGACAGGGGGCATACGAGCAGTACTTC
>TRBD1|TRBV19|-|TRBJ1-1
CASSIRGRLDTEAFF
TGTGCCAGTAGTATAAGGGGGCGCTTGGACACTGAAGCTTTCTTT
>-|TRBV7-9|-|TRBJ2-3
CASSEPGRSGTQYF
TGTGCCAGCAGCGAGCCCGGCCGGAGTGGTACGCAGTATTTT
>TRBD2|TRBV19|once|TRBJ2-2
CASRLAGGSTGELFF
TGTGCCAGTAGACTAGCGGGAGGAAGTACCGGGGAGCTGTTTTTT
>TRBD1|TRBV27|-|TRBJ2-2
CASSWDRETGELFF
TGTGCCAGCAGTTGGGACAGGGAAACCGGGGAGCTGTTTTTT
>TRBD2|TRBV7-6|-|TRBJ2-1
CASSPEREVWREQFF
TGTGCCAGCAGCCCGGAGCGGGAGGTTTGGAGGGAGCAGTTCTTC
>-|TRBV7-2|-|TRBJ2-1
CASSLDAHKNEQFF
TGTGCCAGCAGCTTAGATGCCCACAAGAATGAGCAGTTCTTC
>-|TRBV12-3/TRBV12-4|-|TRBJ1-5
CASSQTGPQHF
TGTGCCAGCAGCCAAACAGGGCCCCAGCATTTT
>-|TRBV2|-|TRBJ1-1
CASSDMVLSRGTEAFF
TGTGCCAGCAGTGATATGGTCCTTTCCAGGGGCACTGAAGCTTTCTTT
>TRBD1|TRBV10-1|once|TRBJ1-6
CASPERGQGALHSPLHF
TGCGCCAGCCCCGAACGGGGACAGGGGGCGCTTCATTCACCCCTCCACTTT
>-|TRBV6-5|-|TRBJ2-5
CASSYSWDTQETQYF
TGTGCCAGCAGTTACTCATGGGACACCCAAGAGACCCAGTACTTC
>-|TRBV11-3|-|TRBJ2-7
CASSHSYEQYF
TGTGCCAGCAGCCACAGCTACGAGCAGTACTTC
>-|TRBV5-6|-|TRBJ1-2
CASSLVRANYGYTF
TGTGCCAGCAGCTTGGTGCGCGCTAATTATGGCTACACCTTC
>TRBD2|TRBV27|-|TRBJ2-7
CASSLSWGGYEQYF
TGTGCCAGCAGTTTATCTTGGGGGGGATACGAGCAGTACTTC
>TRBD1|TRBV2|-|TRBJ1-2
CAFGQGALVYGYTF
TGTGCCTTCGGACAGGGGGCTTTGGTCTATGGCTACACCTTC
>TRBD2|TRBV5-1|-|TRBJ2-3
CASSLVLAGGNTDTQYF
TGCGCCAGCAGCTTGGTACTAGCGGGAGGCAACACAGATACGCAGTATTTT
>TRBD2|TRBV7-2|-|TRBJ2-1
CASSYQGLAYNEQFF
TGTGCCAGCAGCTACCAGGGACTAGCGTACAATGAGCAGTTCTTC
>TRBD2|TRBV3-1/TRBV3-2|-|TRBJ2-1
CASSLTSGSLNEQFF
TGTGCCAGCAGCCTCACTAGCGGGAGCCTAAATGAGCAGTTCTTC
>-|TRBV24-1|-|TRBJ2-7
CATSAIGAYEQYF
TGTGCCACCAGTGCCATTGGGGCGTACGAGCAGTACTTC
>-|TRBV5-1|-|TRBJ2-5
CASRNKPLQETQYF
TGCGCCAGCAGAAACAAACCCCTCCAAGAGACCCAGTACTTC
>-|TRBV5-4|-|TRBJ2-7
CASSSPAGTSYEQYF
TGTGCCAGCAGCTCTCCGGCGGGTACCTCCTACGAGCAGTACTTC
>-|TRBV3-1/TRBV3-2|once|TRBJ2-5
CASSQGYGEETQYF
TGTGCCAGCAGCCAAGGATATGGGGAGGAGACCCAGTACTTC
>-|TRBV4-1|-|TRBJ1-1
CASSPQAAGLNTEAFF
TGCGCCAGCAGCCCACAAGCCGCAGGTTTAAACACTGAAGCTTTCTTT
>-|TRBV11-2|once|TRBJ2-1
CAAKGGEGNEQFF
TGTGCCGCTAAGGGGGGGGAAGGCAATGAGCAGTTCTTC
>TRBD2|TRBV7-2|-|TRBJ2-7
CASSPPTPGLADYEQYF
TGTGCCAGCAGCCCTCCGACCCCGGGACTAGCGGACTACGAGCAGTACTTC
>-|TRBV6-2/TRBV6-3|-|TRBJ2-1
CASSHDWFSYNEQFF
TGTGCCAGCAGCCACGACTGGTTCTCCTACAATGAGCAGTTCTTC
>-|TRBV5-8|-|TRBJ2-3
CASSRQGLWAQYF
TGTGCCAGCAGCCGCCAGGGCCTTTGGGCGCAGTATTTT
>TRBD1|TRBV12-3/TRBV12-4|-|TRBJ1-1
CASSGGPGTEAFF
TGTGCCAGCTCAGGGGGGCCGGGCACTGAAGCTTTCTTT
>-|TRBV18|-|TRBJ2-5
CASSPRGGETQYF
TGTGCCAGCTCGCCAAGAGGGGGAGAGACCCAGTACTTC
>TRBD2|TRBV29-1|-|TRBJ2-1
CSVGGPMADEQFF
TGCAGCGTGGGAGGGCCGATGGCTGATGAGCAGTTCTTC
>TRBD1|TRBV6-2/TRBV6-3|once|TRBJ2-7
CASSTYQGQGKTYEQYF
TGTGCCAGCAGCACCTACCAGGGACAGGGAAAAACCTACGAGCAGTACTTC
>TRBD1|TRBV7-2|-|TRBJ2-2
CASRGGRSNTGELFF
TGTGCCAGCAGAGGGGGCCGGAGCAACACCGGGGAGCTGTTTTTT
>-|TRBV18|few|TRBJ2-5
CASSPYTGIQETQYF
TGTGCCAGCTCACCATATACCGGGATCCAAGAGACCCAGTACTTC
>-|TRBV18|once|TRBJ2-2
CASSPATVNTGELFF
TGTGCCAGCTCACCGGCGACAGTGAACACCGGGGAGCTGTTTTTT
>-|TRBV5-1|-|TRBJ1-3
CASSDVTGNTIYF
TGCGCCAGCAGCGACGTGACAGGCAACACCATATATTTT
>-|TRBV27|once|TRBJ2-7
CASSQITTQGPRYEQYF
TGTGCCAGCAGCCAAATTACAACGCAGGGCCCACGCTACGAGCAGTACTTC
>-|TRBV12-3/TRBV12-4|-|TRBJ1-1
CASSLGSEAFF
TGTGCCAGCAGTTTAGGGAGTGAAGCTTTCTTT
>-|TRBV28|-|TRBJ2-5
CASNQAKWETQYF
TGTGCCAGCAATCAGGCTAAGTGGGAGACCCAGTACTTC
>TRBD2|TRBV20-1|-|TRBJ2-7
CSARLAGEQYF
TGCAGTGCTAGATTAGCGGGCGAGCAGTACTTC
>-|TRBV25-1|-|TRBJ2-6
CASSESGTGANVLTF
TGTGCCAGCAGTGAATCAGGGACTGGGGCCAACGTCCTGACTTTC
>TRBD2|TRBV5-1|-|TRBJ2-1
CASSRGLAGGKNEQFF
TGCGCCAGCAGTCGAGGACTAGCGGGAGGTAAGAATGAGCAGTTCTTC
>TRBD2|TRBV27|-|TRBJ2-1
CATRGGQRVIDEQFF
TGTGCCACGCGGGGGGGCCAGAGAGTGATCGATGAGCAGTTCTTC
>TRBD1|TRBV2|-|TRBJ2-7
CASSPDRGYEQYF
TGTGCCAGCAGTCCTGACAGGGGCTACGAGCAGTACTTC